This T cell receptor (beta chain) was obtained from a study of regulatory T cells in long-lasting Graves disease. J lost 5 bases, V lost 5 bases, and 16 bases had no gene match. The CDR3 is 19 amino acids. The germline CDR1 and CDR2 sequences are SEHNR and FQNEAQ (reference sequence). Combining iRepertoire HTBI primers with Arm-PCR of CDR3 regions, the authors built TCR beta libraries. Via MiXCR, TCRdb re-called the multiplex PCR reads, giving one row per CDR3 protein. The data show 520,000 or so distinct CDR3 sequences, around 12% seen once. Stated time point: newly diagnosed GD, antithyroid drugs for less than 3 months. RNA isolated from PBMCs was used to make the TCR library. The same data also went into a second study, on T cells in Graves' hyperthyroidism and ophthalmopathy.

This specimen consisted of peripheral blood mononuclear cells (PBMCs), obtained at new diagnosis, from a patient treated with antithyroid drugs. V usage is TRBV7-9 and J usage is TRBJ2-1; 12 bases align to TRBD2. The clonotype comes from a woman aged 25-40 years with Graves disease. In DNA form, the CDR3 reads TGTGCCAGCAGCACTAGGGGGTCTAGCGGGAGGGCCTACCACAATGAGCAGTTCTTC. Translation gives CASSTRGSSGRAYHNEQFF.